Included here is one TCR beta chain sequence, with context. Its antigen is unknown. Germline lookup yields CDR1 MNHEY and CDR2 SMNVEV (reference sequence). CDR3 length: 13 residues. Trimming removed 2 bases at V and 1 base at J, with 6 bases between. This PCR relied on a set of 60 Vbeta primers and 13 Jbeta primers. Clones were sequenced by immunoSEQ multiplex PCR, and TCRdb holds only the in-frame ones, with some missing. In the table there are some 60,000 clones, about four fifths of which are singletons. This sample was taken from a study of cytomegalovirus exposure and HLA in healthy donors. General observations from the study: Rare TCR sequences dominated, though some public TCRs recurred in many donors. Some V segments could not be told apart, so they were left out, TRBV6-2 and TRBV6-3 among them. Relative to equally common others, HLA-associated TCR beta chains showed greater clonal expansion in a later analysis. Listed as cytomegalovirus-associated were more than 150 TCR beta chains.

The chain joins TRBV27 to TRBJ2-7; no clear D gene. The sample was PBMCs. The origin of this receptor is a woman aged 40-49 years in good health and CMV-seronegative. In DNA, the CDR3 is TGTGCCAGCAGTTTAACAGCATCCTACGAGCAGTACTTC. Its translation is CASSLTASYEQYF.